This T cell receptor beta chain was found in a study of CD8 T cells in ankylosing spondylitis (dated by TCRdb to 2016 to 2017). General notes on the study: The study set out to find disease-linked TCR variants by profiling T cell receptor beta repertoires in ankylosing spondylitis patients and healthy donors. The whole study cohort included some 100 healthy donors and about two dozen ankylosing spondylitis patients. Peripheral blood was sampled, and synovial fluid was also collected from ankylosing spondylitis patients.

Note on this clonotype: The specificity of this receptor is unknown. Base qualities are not provided; no much larger clone lies one nucleotide away.

The investigation overall reported the following: Some motif variants had previously been reported in the synovial fluid and blood of reactive arthritis patients, which suggests shared mechanisms of disease initiation. A TCR beta motif made up of seven or eight highly homologous amino acid variants appeared to be characteristic of blood from ankylosing spondylitis patients. The disease-linked clones were reported as significantly enriched in matched synovial fluid samples from ankylosing spondylitis patients. The disease-linked clones had a CD8+ phenotype and were found at relatively low frequencies in peripheral blood.

This sample was sequenced with an Illumina HiSeq 2500. Quantitative 5'-RACE with molecular barcodes was used to prepare TCR beta libraries. For the original study's pipeline: A new computational method, built on a probabilistic model of VDJ rearrangement, was used to identify disease-linked TCR variants. The raw public reads went through TCRdb reprocessing: fastp at Q25, MiXCR clone calling, in-frame beta chains kept. Entries that share a CDR3 protein sequence are merged under the most common genes and DNA. The V and J calls were not made by the authors but by TCRdb's processing. The sample table records 390,000 or so distinct CDR3 sequences; under 25% of these occur just once. Roughly 16% of the sample is taken by the ten largest. V is pared back by 0 bases and J by 0 bases, with 7 bases lying between the germline termini. Reading from cysteine to phenylalanine, the CDR3 counts 15 amino acids. Only the CDR3 part of the read is kept: 45 bases, read in frame from the first base. In the germline V gene, CDR1 corresponds to SGHDT and CDR2 to YYEEEE.

Recombination joined TRBV5-6 with TRBJ1-3; no D gene call is confident. Sequenced sample: blood, either unsorted or a sorted T cell fraction (not recorded which). The receptor was isolated from a male donor with ankylosing spondylitis. The nucleotide sequence is given as TGTGCCAGCAGCTTGGCGACCTACTCTGGAAACACCATATATTTT. It specifies CASSLATYSGNTIYF.